A selection of T cell receptor beta chains follows, all from one sample in a study of T cells after yellow fever vaccination. A single record per CDR3 protein comes from TCRdb applying MiXCR to the 5' RACE reads. The table includes 100,000 to 150,000 distinct CDR3 sequences, 7.4% detected once. Sequenced material: CD4+ T cells sorted from PBMCs, taken 10 to 11 days after the first yellow fever vaccination. The origin of the receptors is a man between 18 and 29 years old who received the YFV17D yellow fever vaccine. The CDR3 runs from the conserved cysteine through the conserved F or W. Fields, in order: V gene, J gene, clone size, CDR3 length, D gene, CDR3 DNA, CDR3 protein. The D gene is left open where the match is weak. The size of a clone is reported for some rows only, either as once, few or many, or as a class for expanded clones.

V: TRBV5-8
J: TRBJ2-1
size: few
length: 17
D: TRBD2
DNA: TGTGCCAGCAGCGCCGGGACTAGCGGGGGGGCCTTCTATGAGCAGTTCTTC
CDR3: CASSAGTSGGAFYEQFF

V: TRBV7-3
J: TRBJ2-1
size: many
length: 13
D: .
DNA: TGTGCCAGCAGCTTGGTCGGAAACAATGAGCAGTTCTTC
CDR3: CASSLVGNNEQFF

V: TRBV24-1
J: TRBJ2-1
size: many
length: 15
D: TRBD1
DNA: TGTGCCACCAGTGGAACCGGGACAGGGTTAAATGAGCAGTTCTTC
CDR3: CATSGTGTGLNEQFF

V: TRBV4-3
J: TRBJ2-5
size: .
length: 15
D: .
DNA: TGCGCCAGCAGCCAAGATCGGTACGGACAAGAGACCCAGTACTTC
CDR3: CASSQDRYGQETQYF

V: TRBV12-3/TRBV12-4
J: TRBJ2-3
size: many
length: 13
D: .
DNA: TGTGCCAGCGGCCTCCCCGGCACAGATACGCAGTATTTT
CDR3: CASGLPGTDTQYF

V: TRBV18
J: TRBJ1-1
size: few
length: 14
D: .
DNA: TGTGCCAGCTCACCAGAGGTTGTTAGCACTGAAGCTTTCTTT
CDR3: CASSPEVVSTEAFF

V: TRBV7-2
J: TRBJ2-2
size: many
length: 15
D: .
DNA: TGTGCCAGCAGCCAGAGGAGGACGAACACCGGGGAGCTGTTTTTT
CDR3: CASSQRRTNTGELFF

V: TRBV5-4
J: TRBJ2-3
size: few
length: 16
D: TRBD2
DNA: TGTGCCAGCAGCTTGGGGGCGGGAGCGGGAGGAGATACGCAGTATTTT
CDR3: CASSLGAGAGGDTQYF

V: TRBV21-1
J: TRBJ2-7
size: few
length: 14
D: .
DNA: TGTGCCAGCAGCAAAGTTTCGGGGGATGGCGAGCAGTACTTC
CDR3: CASSKVSGDGEQYF

V: TRBV11-2
J: TRBJ2-3
size: few
length: 15
D: .
DNA: TGTGCCAGCAGCTTAGATTGGGTGAGCACAGATACGCAGTATTTT
CDR3: CASSLDWVSTDTQYF

V: TRBV28
J: TRBJ1-1
size: many
length: 13
D: .
DNA: TGTGCCACAGATACTGATACTCAACAGGCCGCAAATTTT
CDR3: CATDTDTQQAANF

V: TRBV4-3
J: TRBJ2-3
size: many
length: 17
D: .
DNA: TGCGCCAGCAGCCAAGATGTCGGCCTAATCCCCCCAGATACGCAGTATTTT
CDR3: CASSQDVGLIPPDTQYF

V: TRBV7-2
J: TRBJ1-5
size: many
length: 14
D: .
DNA: TGTGCCAGCAGCCCCGACCGGGGGGGGCAGCCCCAGCATTTT
CDR3: CASSPDRGGQPQHF